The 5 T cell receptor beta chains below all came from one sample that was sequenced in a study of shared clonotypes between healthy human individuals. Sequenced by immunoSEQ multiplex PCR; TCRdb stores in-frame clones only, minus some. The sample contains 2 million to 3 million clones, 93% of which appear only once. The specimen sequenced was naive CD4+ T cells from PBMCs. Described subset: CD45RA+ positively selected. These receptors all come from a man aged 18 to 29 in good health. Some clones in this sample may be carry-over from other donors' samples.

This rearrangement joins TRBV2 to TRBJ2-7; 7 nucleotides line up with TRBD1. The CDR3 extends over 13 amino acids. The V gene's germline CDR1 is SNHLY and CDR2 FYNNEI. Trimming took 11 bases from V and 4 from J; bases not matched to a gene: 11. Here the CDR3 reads CARQGQATYEQYF. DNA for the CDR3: TGTGCCCGCCAAGGACAGGCAACGTACGAGCAGTACTTC.

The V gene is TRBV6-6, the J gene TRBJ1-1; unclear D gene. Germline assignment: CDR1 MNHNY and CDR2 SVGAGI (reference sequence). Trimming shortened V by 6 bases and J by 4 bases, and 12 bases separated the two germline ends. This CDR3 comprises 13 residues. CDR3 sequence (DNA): TGTGCCAGCAGACAGAGGGATGTCACTGAAGCTTTCTTT. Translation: CASRQRDVTEAFF.

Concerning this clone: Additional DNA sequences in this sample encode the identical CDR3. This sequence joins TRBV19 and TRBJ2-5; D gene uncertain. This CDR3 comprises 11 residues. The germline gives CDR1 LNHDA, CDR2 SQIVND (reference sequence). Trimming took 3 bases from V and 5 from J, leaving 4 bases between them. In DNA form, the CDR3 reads TGTGCCAGTAGTATTCGGGAGACCCAGTACTTC. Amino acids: CASSIRETQYF.

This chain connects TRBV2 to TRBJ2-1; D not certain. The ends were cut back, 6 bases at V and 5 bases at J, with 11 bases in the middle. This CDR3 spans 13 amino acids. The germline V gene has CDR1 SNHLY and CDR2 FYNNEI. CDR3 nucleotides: TGTGCCAGCAGGGGCGACCCGAACAATGAGCAGTTCTTC. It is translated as CASRGDPNNEQFF.

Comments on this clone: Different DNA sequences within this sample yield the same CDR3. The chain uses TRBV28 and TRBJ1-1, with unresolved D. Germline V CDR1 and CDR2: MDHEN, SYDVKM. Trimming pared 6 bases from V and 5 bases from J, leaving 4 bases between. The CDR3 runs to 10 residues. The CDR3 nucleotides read TGTGCCAGCAGGGGTACTGAAGCTTTCTTT. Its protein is CASRGTEAFF.